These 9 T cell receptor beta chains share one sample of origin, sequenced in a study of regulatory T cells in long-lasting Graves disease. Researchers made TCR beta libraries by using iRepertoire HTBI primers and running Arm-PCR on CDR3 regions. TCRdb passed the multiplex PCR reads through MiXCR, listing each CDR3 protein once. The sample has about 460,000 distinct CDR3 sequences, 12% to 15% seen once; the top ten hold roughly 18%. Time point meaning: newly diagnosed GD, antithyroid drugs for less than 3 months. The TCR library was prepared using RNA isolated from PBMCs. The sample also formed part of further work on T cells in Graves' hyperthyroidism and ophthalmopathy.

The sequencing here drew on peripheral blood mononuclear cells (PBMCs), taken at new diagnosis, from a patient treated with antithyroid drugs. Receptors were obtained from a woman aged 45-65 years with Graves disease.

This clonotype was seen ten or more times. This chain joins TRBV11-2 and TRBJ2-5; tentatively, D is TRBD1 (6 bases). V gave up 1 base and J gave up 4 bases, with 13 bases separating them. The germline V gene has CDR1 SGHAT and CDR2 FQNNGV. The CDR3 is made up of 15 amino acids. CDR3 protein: CASSLGQVSGETQYF. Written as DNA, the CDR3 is TGTGCCAGCAGCTTAGGACAGGTCTCCGGAGAGACCCAGTACTTC.

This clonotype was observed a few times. CDR3 sequence (DNA): TGTGCCAGCACCCTTGGGGGGTATGGAAACACCATATATTTT. Translation gives CASTLGGYGNTIYF. The genes are TRBV28 and TRBJ1-3, with D possibly being TRBD1 (5 bases). V dropped 7 bases and J dropped 3 bases, with 13 bases sitting between them. Germline CDR1 MDHEN, CDR2 SYDVKM. The CDR3 totals 14 residues.

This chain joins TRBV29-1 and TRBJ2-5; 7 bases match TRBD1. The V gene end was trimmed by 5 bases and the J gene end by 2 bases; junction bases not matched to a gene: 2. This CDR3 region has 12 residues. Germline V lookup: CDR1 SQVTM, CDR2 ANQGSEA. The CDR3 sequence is CSVWDSQETQYF. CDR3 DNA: TGCAGCGTTTGGGACAGTCAAGAGACCCAGTACTTC. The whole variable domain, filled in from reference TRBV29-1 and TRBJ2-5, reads SAVISQKPSRDICQRGTSLTIQCQVDSQVTMMFWYRQQPGQSLTLIATANQGSEATYESGFVIDKFPISRPNLTFSTLTVSNMSPEDSSIYLCSVWDSQETQYFGPGTRLLVL.

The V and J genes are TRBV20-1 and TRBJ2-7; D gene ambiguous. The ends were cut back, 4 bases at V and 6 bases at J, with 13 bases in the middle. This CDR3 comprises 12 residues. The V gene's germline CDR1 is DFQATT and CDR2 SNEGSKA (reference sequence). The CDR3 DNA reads TGCAGTGCTAACCCCGGCCGTCTCGAGCAGTACTTC. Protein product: CSANPGRLEQYF.

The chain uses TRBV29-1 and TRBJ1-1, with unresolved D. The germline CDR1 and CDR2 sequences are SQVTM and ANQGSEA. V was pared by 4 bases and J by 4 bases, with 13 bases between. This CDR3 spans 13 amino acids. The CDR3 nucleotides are TGCAGCGTTGTCAGCTCTGGTGGCACTGAAGCTTTCTTT. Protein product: CSVVSSGGTEAFF.

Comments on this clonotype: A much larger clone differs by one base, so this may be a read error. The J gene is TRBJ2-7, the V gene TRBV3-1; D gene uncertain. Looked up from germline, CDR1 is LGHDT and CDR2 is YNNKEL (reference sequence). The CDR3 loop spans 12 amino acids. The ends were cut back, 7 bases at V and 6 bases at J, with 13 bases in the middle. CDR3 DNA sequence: TGTGCCAGCACCAACAGCGTAAGCGAGCAGTACTTC. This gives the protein CASTNSVSEQYF.

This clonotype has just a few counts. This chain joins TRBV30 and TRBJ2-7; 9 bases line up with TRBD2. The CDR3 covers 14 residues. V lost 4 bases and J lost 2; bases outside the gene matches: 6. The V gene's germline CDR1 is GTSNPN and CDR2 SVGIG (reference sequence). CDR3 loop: CAWTSGNTPYEQYF. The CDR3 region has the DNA TGTGCCTGGACTAGCGGGAATACCCCCTACGAGCAGTACTTC.

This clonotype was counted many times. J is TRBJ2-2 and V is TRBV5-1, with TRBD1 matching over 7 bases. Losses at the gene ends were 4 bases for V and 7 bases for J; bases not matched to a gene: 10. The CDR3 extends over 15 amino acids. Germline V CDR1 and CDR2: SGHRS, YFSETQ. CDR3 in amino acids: CASSALTGSVGELFF. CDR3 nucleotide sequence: TGCGCCAGCAGCGCACTGACAGGGTCGGTCGGGGAGCTGTTTTTT.

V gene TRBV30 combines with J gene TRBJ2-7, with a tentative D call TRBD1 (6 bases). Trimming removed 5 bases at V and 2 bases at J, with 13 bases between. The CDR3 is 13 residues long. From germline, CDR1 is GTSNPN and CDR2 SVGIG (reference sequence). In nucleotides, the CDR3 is TGTGCCTGGTCCAGGGGACATGCCTACGAGCAGTACTTC. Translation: CAWSRGHAYEQYF.